What follows is one TCR beta chain and its context. Its antigen is still unknown. Base qualities are not provided; no much larger clone lies one nucleotide away. This entry comes from a study of blood T cell repertoires in COVID-19 (TCRdb year 2020). Context from the whole study: Samples covering the acute and convalescent phases of COVID-19 were provided by collaborators in the United States, Italy and Spain. The prospective study material was composed of cDNA or gDNA derived from T cells, B-cell-depleted T cells, or PBMCs. Deeply sampled blood TCRbeta repertoires from subjects exposed to, actively infected with, or recovered from COVID-19 were included in the dataset. A freely available public database, intended as a resource for researchers studying the immune response to SARS-CoV-2, is where the repertoires were released. Samples came from the ongoing ImmuneRACE study (first 160 participants) plus 1,254 subjects from 6 global collaborators. A de-identified subject ID, COVID-19 status, age in years and sex were almost always included in the sample metadata. Where available, HLA class I and class II types were taken from metadata supplied by the sample provider and were not determined by assay-based typing.

The immunoSEQ Assay, a bias-controlled multiplex PCR, was used to amplify TCRbeta CDR3 regions from genomic DNA. In the authors' own workflow: The number of nucleated cells in each sample was estimated by amplification of reference gene primers within the assay. To quantify the absolute abundance of each unique TCRbeta CDR3 rearrangement, sequence reads were collapsed and filtered. Productive Simpson clonality was computed per sample as the square root of Simpson's diversity index over productive rearrangements. Held by TCRdb, this immuneACCESS table contains in-frame sequences only and omits some clones. Under half of the omission traces to an unresolved V gene where checked; the cause of the rest is unknown. The DNA was the basis for D and trimming; V, J and clone size are from that table. In this sample the table shows 200,000 or so clones, 75% to 85% of which occur a single time. The top ten hold around 2.4% of the sample.

The germline ends are 12 bases apart after V is trimmed by 5 bases and J by 5 bases. CDR1 and CDR2, looked up from the germline V gene, are SGHDN and FVKESK. The CDR3 covers 13 residues, taking in both the cysteine and the phenylalanine. Of the read, only the CDR3 DNA is kept; its 39 bases are in frame from base 1. A second Seattle source provided samples from volunteer blood donors who had recovered from COVID-19. Each collaborating institution followed its own protocols to collect whole blood in K2EDTA tubes. Collaborator samples were shipped for TCRbeta analysis as frozen whole blood, isolated PBMCs, or DNA extracted from either sample type. General findings and caveats noted by the study authors: The quantity of clinical and demographic metadata differed by source and by participant and was supplied without curation.

The TCR sequence derives from a man between 40 and 49 years old who had recovered from COVID-19. The source material was peripheral blood. Recombination linked TRBV14 to TRBJ1-1, with the D segment identity uncertain. The DNA reads TGTGCCAGCAGCGATCAGGTAGAGACTGAAGCTTTCTTT. Its protein is CASSDQVETEAFF.